This entry is about one T cell receptor beta chain. These data originate in a study of blood T cell repertoires in COVID-19. Study as a whole: Both acute and convalescent COVID-19 samples were obtained from the United States, Italy and Spain. T cells, B-cell-depleted T cells, or PBMCs supplied cDNA or gDNA.

Study processing details: How many nucleated cells were present was estimated from reference gene primer amplification. Libraries were prepared by immunoSEQ multiplex PCR; TCRdb keeps only in-frame clonotypes and omits some of them. Clonal size and the V and J genes are those of that table, whereas D and trimming came from the DNA. The data contain fewer than 350,000 clones, approximately 87% of them singletons. Seattle researchers signed up patients amid active infection and tracked them longitudinally. CDR3 size: 14 residues. Germline V gene sequence: CDR1 MGHRA, CDR2 YSYEKL. V lost 2 bases and J 7 bases, leaving 14 bases between the germline ends.

Sequenced sample: peripheral blood. The receptor's source is a woman aged 25 to 45 with COVID-19, enrolled during active disease. V gene TRBV4-1 combines with J gene TRBJ2-5; unclear D gene. The CDR3 reads CASSQIVSLPTQYF. DNA for the CDR3: TGCGCCAGCAGCCAAATAGTATCTCTCCCGACCCAGTACTTC.